The clone carrying this TCR beta chain was seen a few times. The target antigen is unknown. Amplification used 60 Vbeta primers and 13 Jbeta primers. Assay used: immunoSEQ multiplex PCR; TCRdb lists only in-frame clones, some missing. In the table there are over 50,000 clones, 60% to 80% of which are singletons. CDR1 is SGDLS and CDR2 is YYNGEE in the germline V gene. V shed 4 bases and J 2 bases; nucleotides not matched to a gene: 5. The CDR3 runs to 14 residues. This entry comes from a study of cytomegalovirus exposure and HLA in healthy donors. Study in general: Clustering assigned 70% to 85% of the approximately 390 genotyped donors to the Caucasian-associated ancestry cluster.

Each donor's status was that of a healthy bone marrow donor. Study findings and constraints: Usually a TCR sequence was rare, but some public TCRs were found in many donors.

The sequenced sample consisted of PBMCs. The genes are TRBV9 and TRBJ2-7, with 8 bases that match TRBD2. This clonotype was sampled from a man between 40 and 49 years old in good health and CMV-seropositive. The DNA for the CDR3 is TGTGCCAGCAGCTCCGGGACTAGGGCCTACGAGCAGTACTTC. Translated: CASSSGTRAYEQYF.